A single sample gave rise to the 26 T cell receptor beta chains below, sequenced in a study of metastatic and nonmetastatic thyroid tumors (dated by TCRdb to 2018 to 2021). The receptor library was made with PCR. Sequencer: Illumina HiSeq 4000. The public sequencing data were trimmed at Q25 with fastp and processed into clonotypes with MiXCR by TCRdb, which kept only in-frame beta chains. The sample has 85,000 to 100,000 clones on record, about 13% of them singletons. Of the sample, roughly 10% is held by the ten largest clones. No treatment had been received by any patient before thyroid surgery. Sequenced material: blood. The source of these receptors is a female donor with papillary thyroid cancer or a benign thyroid nodule (not recorded which). Some clones in this sample may be carry-over from other donors' samples.

In this sample, this clone turned up a few times. The CDR3 DNA reads TGTGCCAGCAGTTACCCAGGGACTAGCGGACGCTCCTACGAGCAGTACTTC. It translates to CASSYPGTSGRSYEQYF. The chain combines TRBV6-5 with TRBJ2-7, with 11 nucleotides matching TRBD2. There are 17 residues in the CDR3. V lost 2 bases to trimming and J lost 0 bases; unmatched junction nucleotides: 6. Germline CDR1 and CDR2: MNHEY and SVGAGI.

Many counts were recorded for this clone. The rearrangement joins TRBV25-1 to TRBJ2-2; D ambiguous. The CDR3 has 12 amino acids. Germline lookup yields CDR1 MGHDK and CDR2 SYGVNS. V gave up 3 bases and J gave up 1 base, with 0 bases separating them. CDR3 in DNA: TGTGCCAGCAGTGAGAACACCGGGGAGCTGTTTTTT. Its translation is CASSENTGELFF.

This clone was seen a few times. The V gene is TRBV28, the J gene TRBJ2-2; D gene ambiguous. This CDR3 has 14 amino acids. Germline-derived CDR1 and CDR2 are MDHEN and SYDVKM. Trimming cost V 2 bases and J 8 bases, with 12 bases left between them. The CDR3 protein is CASSLGRGWGELFF. Here the CDR3 DNA reads TGTGCCAGCAGTTTAGGCAGAGGATGGGGGGAGCTGTTTTTT.

The chain links TRBV20-1 to TRBJ2-7; D unclear. The CDR3 is 14 residues long. Per the germline V gene, CDR1 is DFQATT and CDR2 is SNEGSKA (reference sequence). Trimming removed 6 bases from V and 3 bases from J, with 18 bases in between. Written as DNA, the CDR3 is TGCAGTGCCCCCGACCCAACAATCAACTACGAGCAGTACTTC. Its protein is CSAPDPTINYEQYF.

In its sample, this clone was seen many times. The chain employs TRBV2 and TRBJ1-2; D ambiguous. CDR3 length equals 11 residues. With 3 bases removed from V and 7 bases from J, the gap between germline ends came to 6 bases. The germline V gene has CDR1 SNHLY and CDR2 FYNNEI. CDR3 bases: TGTGCCAGCAGTGAGGTGGCTGGCTACACCTTC. This translates into CASSEVAGYTF. The complete variable domain, with remaining parts taken from reference TRBV2 and TRBJ1-2, reads EPEVTQTPSHQVTQMGQEVILRCVPISNHLYFYWYRQILGQKVEFLVSFYNNEISEKSEIFDDQFSVERPDGSNFTLKIRSTKLEDSAMYFCASSEVAGYTFGSGTRLTVV.

This clone was counted at least ten times. The chain recombines TRBV29-1 with TRBJ1-4; maybe TRBD1 (5 bases). The CDR3 length is 15 residues. Germline CDR1 and CDR2: SQVTM and ANQGSEA. The germline V and J ends were trimmed by 2 bases and 5 bases, with 15 bases remaining between them. CDR3 in DNA: TGCAGCGTTGAACTCCCCGGGACGGAGAATGAAAAACTGTTTTTT. Translating it yields CSVELPGTENEKLFF.

The J gene is TRBJ2-7, the V gene TRBV25-1; no firm D call. CDR3 length equals 12 residues. V lost 5 bases and J 3 bases, leaving 8 bases between the germline ends. Germline values: CDR1 MGHDK, CDR2 SYGVNS. DNA of the CDR3: TGTGCCAGCAGTTCATTAGTCTACGAGCAGTACTTC. As protein: CASSSLVYEQYF.

Concerning this clone itself: A much larger clone differs by one base, so this may be a read error. This CDR3 reads CASGRWVEQFF. The DNA for the CDR3 is TGTGCCAGCGGGCGGTGGGTTGAGCAGTTCTTC. The chain employs TRBV6-2 or TRBV6-3 and TRBJ2-1; D not resolved. CDR3 length equals 11 residues. V dropped 8 bases and J dropped 9 bases, with 11 bases sitting between them. Germline V lookup: CDR1 MNHEY, CDR2 SVGEGT.

This clone was seen repeatedly, ten times or more. J is TRBJ1-4 and V is TRBV30; 11 bases align to TRBD1. Germline CDR1 GTSNPN, CDR2 SVGIG (reference sequence). The CDR3 sequence is 19 residues long. The V and J ends lost 1 base and 5 bases, in that order; junction bases with no gene match: 15. The CDR3: CAWSGRDRGNTDLNEKLFF. In DNA, the CDR3 is TGTGCCTGGAGTGGACGGGACAGGGGGAATACGGACCTGAATGAAAAACTGTTTTTT.

Many counts were recorded for this clone. This may be a read error: a much more frequent sequence differs by one nucleotide. CDR3 sequence reads: CASSLDGGGLNGYTF. The CDR3 DNA sequence: TGTGCCAGCAGTTTAGATGGCGGGGGGTTAAATGGCTACACCTTC. The chain joins TRBV27 to TRBJ1-2; the D gene is possibly TRBD1 (5 bases). Germline V gene lookup returns CDR1 MNHEY and CDR2 SMNVEV (reference sequence). V lost 2 bases to trimming and J lost 6 bases, with 16 bases between them. This CDR3 has 15 amino acids.

Ten or more counts support this clone. The J gene is TRBJ2-3, the V gene TRBV7-2; a weak D match, TRBD2 (6 bases). Germline V gene data show CDR1 as SGHTA and CDR2 as FQGNSA. The CDR3 is 15 amino acids. With 1 base removed from V and 9 bases from J, the gap between germline ends came to 17 bases. This CDR3 is CASSLGGTARTTQYF. For the CDR3, the DNA is TGTGCCAGCAGCTTAGGCGGGACGGCCCGCACCACGCAGTATTTT.

V is TRBV4-2 and J is TRBJ2-3; TRBD2 matches at 9 bases. V dropped 0 bases and J dropped 0; count of bases not matched to a gene: 10. Germline CDR1 LGHNA, CDR2 YNFKEQ. The CDR3 has 19 residues. For the CDR3, the DNA is TGTGCCAGCAGCCAAGATGGACTAGCGCTTGGGGCTAGCACAGATACGCAGTATTTT. It translates to CASSQDGLALGASTDTQYF.

The chain couples TRBV7-2 to TRBJ2-1; D is uncertain. V was trimmed by 3 bases and J by 3 bases, leaving 3 bases between them. Germline values: CDR1 SGHTA, CDR2 FQGNSA. There are 12 residues in the CDR3. CDR3 loop: CASSFFYNEQFF. The CDR3 nucleotides are TGTGCCAGCAGCTTCTTCTACAATGAGCAGTTCTTC.

In this sample, this clone turned up a few times. A single base separates this from a much larger clone, so it may be a read error. The gene calls are TRBV7-2 and TRBJ2-1; no clear D gene. The CDR3 length is 13 residues. V lost 0 bases and J lost 12, with 12 bases in between. Per germline, CDR1 SGHTA and CDR2 FQGNSA. In DNA form, the CDR3 reads TGTGCCAGCAGCTTAGCACCCGTGGTGGGGCAGTTCTTC. Protein sequence: CASSLAPVVGQFF.

This clone was counted ten times or more. This chain links TRBV5-1 with TRBJ2-3, with 10 positions matching TRBD2. Germline assignment: CDR1 SGHRS and CDR2 YFSETQ. The V gene end was trimmed by 3 bases and the J gene end by 6 bases; junction bases not matched to a gene: 7. The CDR3 consists of 15 residues. The CDR3 is CASSSGTSEVDTQYF. As DNA, the CDR3 is TGCGCCAGCAGCTCCGGGACTAGCGAGGTGGATACGCAGTATTTT.

The chain is built from TRBV30 and TRBJ2-7; 8 nucleotides agree with TRBD2. The CDR3 runs to 13 residues. V was clipped by 4 bases and J by 6 bases; unmatched bases: 8. Germline CDR1 is GTSNPN and CDR2 is SVGIG (reference sequence). The CDR3 DNA is TGTGCCTGGACTCTGGGCGGGGGGATCGAGCAGTACTTC. Its protein is CAWTLGGGIEQYF.

This clone was detected a few times. This may be a read error: a much more frequent sequence differs by one nucleotide. This chain links TRBV5-1 with TRBJ2-2, with D unresolved. The CDR3 runs to 13 residues. Trimming stripped 4 bases from V and 10 bases from J, with 14 bases between. Germline V gene sequence: CDR1 SGHRS, CDR2 YFSETQ. In nucleotides, the CDR3 is TGCGCCAGCAGCGAACTCTCCCCGCCGGAGCTGTTTTTT. This gives the protein CASSELSPPELFF.

This clone was counted at least ten times. The rearrangement joins TRBV20-1 to TRBJ1-4; 7 bases map to TRBD1. V trimming: 2 bases; J trimming: 7 bases; junction bases outside the gene matches: 10. Germline CDR1 DFQATT, CDR2 SNEGSKA (reference sequence). This CDR3 is 15 amino acids long. The CDR3 loop is CSARPRTGSIEKLFF. In DNA form, the CDR3 reads TGCAGTGCTAGACCCAGGACAGGATCAATTGAAAAACTGTTTTTT.

This clone was detected ten times or more. J is TRBJ2-4 and V is TRBV6-5, with 8 bases matching TRBD2. Germline V gene data show CDR1 as MNHEY and CDR2 as SVGAGI. J was trimmed by 6 bases and V by 0 bases; bases with no gene match: 4. The CDR3 has 15 amino acids. This chain's CDR3 is CASSYSVGGGNIQYF. The CDR3 coding sequence is TGTGCCAGCAGTTACTCCGTCGGGGGGGGAAACATTCAGTACTTC.

In its sample, this clone was seen many times. The genes are TRBV19 and TRBJ1-2; no firm D call. Looked up from germline, CDR1 is LNHDA and CDR2 is SQIVND (reference sequence). This CDR3 is 14 amino acids long. Trimming took 7 bases from V and 8 from J, leaving 20 bases between them. For the CDR3, the DNA is TGTGCCAGTACCAACCTAGGCCCGGACGACGGCTACACCTTC. Its translation: CASTNLGPDDGYTF.

This clone has just a few counts. One end of the junction does not line up with germline, which may come from a read error. The rearrangement uses TRBV6-6 and TRBJ2-1; 12 bases line up with TRBD2. The CDR3 covers 15 residues. Germline assignment: CDR1 MNHNY and CDR2 SVGAGI (reference sequence). The chain's CDR3 is CASGYLAGGYNEQFF. CDR3 in DNA: TGTGCCAGCGGTTACCTAGCGGGAGGGTACAATGAGCAGTTCTTC.

In its sample, this clone was seen many times. The chain uses TRBV4-3 and TRBJ2-2; no firm D call. The germline V gene has CDR1 LGHNA and CDR2 YSLEER. This CDR3 region has 15 residues. Trimming shortened V by 0 bases and J by 4 bases, and 9 bases separated the two germline ends. The CDR3 loop is CASSQDRQATGELFF. CDR3 nucleotide sequence: TGCGCCAGCAGCCAAGATAGACAAGCCACCGGGGAGCTGTTTTTT.

This clone came up a few times. The J gene is TRBJ2-1, the V gene TRBV7-3; D is perhaps TRBD1 (5 bases). There are 14 residues in the CDR3. Trimming shortened V by 3 bases and J by 6 bases, and 12 bases separated the two germline ends. The germline CDR1 and CDR2 sequences are SGHTA and FQGTGA. The CDR3 region is CASSLGWGGNEQFF. CDR3 nucleotides: TGTGCCAGCAGCTTGGGGTGGGGCGGCAATGAGCAGTTCTTC.

This clone was found many times. The chain couples TRBV19 to TRBJ1-2; D might be TRBD1 (5 bases). The V and J ends lost 7 bases and 7 bases respectively, with 19 bases between them. The CDR3 covers 14 residues. CDR1 is LNHDA, CDR2 SQIVND, per germline (reference sequence). The CDR3 DNA is TGTGCCAGTACCCCCGACCGCCGGGGGATTGGCTACACCTTC. As protein: CASTPDRRGIGYTF.

This clone has just a few counts. A read error may be the cause here, since a much bigger clone is one base away. The sample contains more than one DNA sequence encoding this CDR3. The chain has TRBV19 and TRBJ1-1; possible D gene TRBD1, 6 bases. CDR3 length equals 14 residues. Germline values: CDR1 LNHDA, CDR2 SQIVND (reference sequence). The CDR3 spells CASSIAGDITEAFF. CDR3 sequence (DNA): TGTGCCAGTAGTATAGCGGGGGACATCACTGAAGCCTTCTTT. Variable domain in full (rest from reference TRBV19 and TRBJ1-1): DGGITQSPKYLFRKEGQNVTLSCEQNLNHDAMYWYRQDPGQGLRLIYYSQIVNDFQKGDIAEGYSVSREKKESFPLTVTSAQKNPTAFYLCASSIAGDITEAFFGQGTRLTVV.

This clone was seen ten or more times. V and J are TRBV4-3 and TRBJ1-1; D is unresolved. Germline loops: CDR1 LGHNA, CDR2 YSLEER. The CDR3 contains 13 residues. Trimming took off 4 bases at V and 0 bases at J, with 6 bases between the two ends. Here the CDR3 DNA reads TGCGCCAGCAGCCGAGCAGTGAACACTGAAGCTTTCTTT. It yields the protein CASSRAVNTEAFF.